Listed below are T cell receptor beta chains from one sample, sequenced in a study of blood T cell repertoires in COVID-19. Libraries were prepared by immunoSEQ multiplex PCR; TCRdb keeps only in-frame clonotypes and omits some of them. The sample gives about 490,000 clones, roughly 85% of which show up once; more than 3% is in the top ten. Sequencing used peripheral blood. All receptors come from a human donor in a cohort sampled during active COVID-19. CDR3s include the opening cysteine and the closing phenylalanine or tryptophan. D genes are given only for firm matches. Clone size is not always given. Where it is, it says once, few, many or a class for expanded clones.

j_gene: TRBJ2-1
d_gene: TRBD2
abundance: few
v_gene: TRBV5-6
CDR3nt: TGTGCCAGCAGCCTGGGACTAGCGAACAATGAGCAGTTCTTC
CDR3aa: CASSLGLANNEQFF

j_gene: TRBJ1-2
d_gene: TRBD1
abundance: few
v_gene: TRBV5-1
CDR3nt: TGCGCCAGCAGCTTGGGCCAGGGGGCGGATGGCTACACCTTC
CDR3aa: CASSLGQGADGYTF

j_gene: TRBJ1-1
d_gene: TRBD1
abundance: .
v_gene: TRBV9
CDR3nt: TGTGCCAGCAGCACGCCTAGGGGGCGCGGGGCAATGAACACTGAAGCTTTCTTT
CDR3aa: CASSTPRGRGAMNTEAFF

j_gene: TRBJ1-1
d_gene: .
abundance: .
v_gene: TRBV5-8
CDR3nt: TGTGCCAGCAGCTTATCAGTCACTGAAGCTTTCTTT
CDR3aa: CASSLSVTEAFF

j_gene: TRBJ2-7
d_gene: .
abundance: .
v_gene: TRBV28
CDR3nt: TGTGCCAGCAGGAAGGCGGGGAGCTCCTACGAGCAGTACTTC
CDR3aa: CASRKAGSSYEQYF

j_gene: TRBJ2-4
d_gene: TRBD1
abundance: .
v_gene: TRBV5-1
CDR3nt: TGCGCCAGCGCCGGGACAGCTCTAGCCAAAAACATTCAGTACTTC
CDR3aa: CASAGTALAKNIQYF

j_gene: TRBJ2-3
d_gene: TRBD2
abundance: .
v_gene: TRBV6-2/TRBV6-3
CDR3nt: TGTGCCAGCAGTTACCAGAGCGGGAGGGCCGGGGCTACGCAGTATTTT
CDR3aa: CASSYQSGRAGATQYF

j_gene: TRBJ1-3
d_gene: .
abundance: .
v_gene: TRBV7-2
CDR3nt: TGTGCCAGCAGCTTGGGGCGGATCTCTGGAAACACCATATATTTT
CDR3aa: CASSLGRISGNTIYF

j_gene: TRBJ2-3
d_gene: .
abundance: .
v_gene: TRBV30
CDR3nt: TGTGCCTGGATGAGGATTAGCACAGATACGCAGTATTTT
CDR3aa: CAWMRISTDTQYF

j_gene: TRBJ2-5
d_gene: .
abundance: .
v_gene: TRBV5-4
CDR3nt: TGTGCCAGCAGCTCAAGACTACGCCGAGAGACCCAGTACTTC
CDR3aa: CASSSRLRRETQYF

j_gene: TRBJ2-7
d_gene: .
abundance: few
v_gene: TRBV21-1
CDR3nt: TGTGCCAGCAGCAAAGGCCGCAGGGGGCGCTTCGAGCAGTACTTC
CDR3aa: CASSKGRRGRFEQYF

j_gene: TRBJ2-4
d_gene: TRBD1
abundance: .
v_gene: TRBV28
CDR3nt: TGTGCCAGCAGTTCGACGGGACAGGGGGTGAACATTCAGTACTTC
CDR3aa: CASSSTGQGVNIQYF

j_gene: TRBJ2-6
d_gene: .
abundance: .
v_gene: TRBV7-3
CDR3nt: TGTGCCAGCAGCGACGGGACTGGGGCCAACGTCCTGACTTTC
CDR3aa: CASSDGTGANVLTF

j_gene: TRBJ2-6
d_gene: .
abundance: few
v_gene: TRBV7-2
CDR3nt: TGTGCCAGCAGCTTAGTACAGATTGGGGCCAACGTCCTGACTTTC
CDR3aa: CASSLVQIGANVLTF

j_gene: TRBJ2-7
d_gene: TRBD2
abundance: few
v_gene: TRBV3-1/TRBV3-2
CDR3nt: TGTGCCAGCAGCCAAGAGCCGGGACTAGTCCCCAAGGACTTC
CDR3aa: CASSQEPGLVPKDF

j_gene: TRBJ2-3
d_gene: TRBD2
abundance: .
v_gene: TRBV7-2
CDR3nt: TGTGCCAGCAGCTCAGGACTAGCGGGTGATCACACAGATACGCAGTATTTT
CDR3aa: CASSSGLAGDHTDTQYF

j_gene: TRBJ2-1
d_gene: TRBD1
abundance: .
v_gene: TRBV6-5
CDR3nt: TGTGCCAGCAGTTACTACCAGGGGGTCTTATACAATGAGCAGTTCTTC
CDR3aa: CASSYYQGVLYNEQFF

j_gene: TRBJ1-5
d_gene: TRBD1
abundance: .
v_gene: TRBV5-5
CDR3nt: TGTGCCAGCAGCTTGGAAACAGGGGCCCCTGCCCAGCATTTT
CDR3aa: CASSLETGAPAQHF

j_gene: TRBJ2-2
d_gene: .
abundance: .
v_gene: TRBV27
CDR3nt: TGTGCCAGCAGTTTATTAGGCAGCGCGAACACCGGGGAGCTGTTTTTT
CDR3aa: CASSLLGSANTGELFF

j_gene: TRBJ2-3
d_gene: .
abundance: .
v_gene: TRBV19
CDR3nt: TGTGCCAGTAGCATAGGACAGACAGATACGCAGTATTTT
CDR3aa: CASSIGQTDTQYF

j_gene: TRBJ1-4
d_gene: .
abundance: few
v_gene: TRBV6-6
CDR3nt: TGTGCCAGCAGGAAGGGGAATAATAATGAAAAACTGTTTTTT
CDR3aa: CASRKGNNNEKLFF

j_gene: TRBJ1-4
d_gene: TRBD1
abundance: .
v_gene: TRBV28
CDR3nt: TGTGCCAGCAGTTTCCCCGGGACAGGGGGTGGAAAACTGTTTTTT
CDR3aa: CASSFPGTGGGKLFF

j_gene: TRBJ2-2
d_gene: TRBD2
abundance: once
v_gene: TRBV19
CDR3nt: TGTGCCAGTTCTGCACAACTAGCGGGAGGGCCCGGGGAGCTGTTTTTT
CDR3aa: CASSAQLAGGPGELFF

j_gene: TRBJ2-7
d_gene: TRBD2
abundance: .
v_gene: TRBV6-5
CDR3nt: TGTGCCAGCAGACCCTCTAGCGGGGCTCGAGGGGAGCAGTACTTC
CDR3aa: CASRPSSGARGEQYF

j_gene: TRBJ2-7
d_gene: TRBD1
abundance: .
v_gene: TRBV2
CDR3nt: TGTGCCTACCGGGACAGGGACTCCTACGAGCAGTACTTC
CDR3aa: CAYRDRDSYEQYF

j_gene: TRBJ2-1
d_gene: TRBD2
abundance: .
v_gene: TRBV27
CDR3nt: TGTGCCACCACCGGTAGATTGCGGGAGCGGTACAATGAGCAGTTCTTC
CDR3aa: CATTGRLRERYNEQFF

j_gene: TRBJ1-2
d_gene: .
abundance: .
v_gene: TRBV30
CDR3nt: TGTGCCTGGAGTCCAGGGAGGGGAGAGGATTATGGCTACACCTTC
CDR3aa: CAWSPGRGEDYGYTF

j_gene: TRBJ2-6
d_gene: .
abundance: .
v_gene: TRBV6-2/TRBV6-3
CDR3nt: TGTGCCAGCAGTTACGGGCACAGGATCTCTGGGGCCAACGTCCTGACTTTC
CDR3aa: CASSYGHRISGANVLTF

j_gene: TRBJ1-1
d_gene: .
abundance: .
v_gene: TRBV2
CDR3nt: TGTGCCGGGGGGAGGTGGGAGAACACTGAAGCTTTCTTT
CDR3aa: CAGGRWENTEAFF

j_gene: TRBJ1-2
d_gene: TRBD1
abundance: .
v_gene: TRBV6-5
CDR3nt: TGTGCCAGCAGCCTCCAGGGGGAGGCCGATGGCTACACCTTC
CDR3aa: CASSLQGEADGYTF

j_gene: TRBJ1-6
d_gene: TRBD1
abundance: .
v_gene: TRBV12-5
CDR3nt: TGTGCTAGTGGCTTGGGACAGAGGTATAATTCACCCCTCCACTTT
CDR3aa: CASGLGQRYNSPLHF

j_gene: TRBJ1-6
d_gene: .
abundance: .
v_gene: TRBV3-1/TRBV3-2
CDR3nt: TGTGCCAGCAGCCAAGATACGGGGGGGGATTCACCCCTCCACTTT
CDR3aa: CASSQDTGGDSPLHF

j_gene: TRBJ2-2
d_gene: .
abundance: once
v_gene: TRBV15
CDR3nt: TGTGCCACCAGCAGAGGTAGGGGCGAAGGCACCGGGGAGCTGTTTTTT
CDR3aa: CATSRGRGEGTGELFF

j_gene: TRBJ2-7
d_gene: TRBD2
abundance: .
v_gene: TRBV5-4
CDR3nt: TGTGCCAGCAGCACGAACCTAGCGGGAGTCGGCGAGCAGTACTTC
CDR3aa: CASSTNLAGVGEQYF

j_gene: TRBJ2-1
d_gene: TRBD2
abundance: .
v_gene: TRBV3-1/TRBV3-2
CDR3nt: TGTGCCAGCAGCCCAATAGCGGGAAATAGTGGGCAAGAGCAGTTCTTC
CDR3aa: CASSPIAGNSGQEQFF

j_gene: TRBJ2-7
d_gene: .
abundance: .
v_gene: TRBV7-3
CDR3nt: TGTGCCAGCAGCTTATTACCAGAACACGAGCAGTACTTC
CDR3aa: CASSLLPEHEQYF

j_gene: TRBJ1-1
d_gene: TRBD1
abundance: .
v_gene: TRBV7-3
CDR3nt: TGTGCCAGCAGCTTCAGGACAGGGCGGACTGAAGCTTTCTTT
CDR3aa: CASSFRTGRTEAFF

j_gene: TRBJ2-7
d_gene: .
abundance: .
v_gene: TRBV7-8
CDR3nt: TGTGCCAGCAGCCCGAGCGGGCGGGCTAGCTCCTACGAGCAGTACTTC
CDR3aa: CASSPSGRASSYEQYF

j_gene: TRBJ2-7
d_gene: .
abundance: once
v_gene: TRBV18
CDR3nt: TGTGCCAGCTCACCCCAGGGGTCCGACTACGAGCAGTACTTC
CDR3aa: CASSPQGSDYEQYF

j_gene: TRBJ2-1
d_gene: .
abundance: once
v_gene: TRBV7-3
CDR3nt: TGTGCCAGCAGCTTTACGGGTCCCCAGTTCTTC
CDR3aa: CASSFTGPQFF

j_gene: TRBJ2-7
d_gene: .
abundance: once
v_gene: TRBV10-1
CDR3nt: TGCGCCAGCAGCGGAGCAGGGGTAGGCTCCTACGAGCAGTACTTC
CDR3aa: CASSGAGVGSYEQYF

j_gene: TRBJ1-5
d_gene: .
abundance: .
v_gene: TRBV19
CDR3nt: TGTGCCAGCTCTCCCGTCGGCGGGAATAGCAATCAGCCCCAGCATTTT
CDR3aa: CASSPVGGNSNQPQHF

j_gene: TRBJ2-1
d_gene: .
abundance: few
v_gene: TRBV6-5
CDR3nt: TGTGCCAGCAGTTTCAACCAGGGTGGCGAGCAGTTCTTC
CDR3aa: CASSFNQGGEQFF

j_gene: TRBJ1-4
d_gene: .
abundance: .
v_gene: TRBV7-2
CDR3nt: TGTGCCAGCAGCTTAGGCCGGGGAACTAATGAAAAACTGTTTTTT
CDR3aa: CASSLGRGTNEKLFF

j_gene: TRBJ2-5
d_gene: TRBD1
abundance: .
v_gene: TRBV25-1
CDR3nt: TGTGCCAGCAGTGCTACAGGGGGCGCTGGGCAAGAGACCCAGTACTTC
CDR3aa: CASSATGGAGQETQYF

j_gene: TRBJ1-6
d_gene: .
abundance: .
v_gene: TRBV5-5
CDR3nt: TGTGCCAGCAGCTTGGTCCTCTCTCCTAATTCACCCCTCCACTTT
CDR3aa: CASSLVLSPNSPLHF

j_gene: TRBJ2-2
d_gene: TRBD1
abundance: .
v_gene: TRBV5-4
CDR3nt: TGTGCCAGCAGCTTGGGTAGACAGGGGCACACCGGGGAGCTGTTTTTT
CDR3aa: CASSLGRQGHTGELFF

j_gene: TRBJ2-1
d_gene: .
abundance: .
v_gene: TRBV28
CDR3nt: TGTGCCAGCAGTTTCCATACTGGAGCTAGCAATGAGCAGTTCTTC
CDR3aa: CASSFHTGASNEQFF

j_gene: TRBJ2-7
d_gene: TRBD2
abundance: .
v_gene: TRBV27
CDR3nt: TGTGCCAGCAGCCGTGCTAGCGGGAGGGGAAGCTCCTACGAGCAGTACTTC
CDR3aa: CASSRASGRGSSYEQYF

j_gene: TRBJ2-2
d_gene: TRBD2
abundance: few
v_gene: TRBV27
CDR3nt: TGTGCCAGCAGTTTACTAGCGGGGAACACCGGGGAGCTGTTTTTT
CDR3aa: CASSLLAGNTGELFF

j_gene: TRBJ1-2
d_gene: .
abundance: once
v_gene: TRBV19
CDR3nt: TGTGCCAGTAGACTCGACAGGAATGAGGGCTACACCTTC
CDR3aa: CASRLDRNEGYTF

j_gene: TRBJ1-1
d_gene: .
abundance: .
v_gene: TRBV29-1
CDR3nt: TGCAGCGTGGCTAACAGGGCCACTGAAGCTTTCTTT
CDR3aa: CSVANRATEAFF